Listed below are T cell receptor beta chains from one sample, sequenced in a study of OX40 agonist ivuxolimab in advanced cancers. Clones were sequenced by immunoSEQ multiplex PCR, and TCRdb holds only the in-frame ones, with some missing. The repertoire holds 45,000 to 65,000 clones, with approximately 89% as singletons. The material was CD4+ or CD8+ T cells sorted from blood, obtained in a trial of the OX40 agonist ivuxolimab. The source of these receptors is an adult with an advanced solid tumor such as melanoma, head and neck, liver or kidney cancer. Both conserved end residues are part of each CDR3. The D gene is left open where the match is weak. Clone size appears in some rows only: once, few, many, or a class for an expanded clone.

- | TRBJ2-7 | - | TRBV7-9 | TGTGCCAGCAGCTTAGATCAAGGGATCTCCTACGAGCAGTACTTC | CASSLDQGISYEQYF
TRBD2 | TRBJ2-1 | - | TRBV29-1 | TGCAGCGTATTAGCGGGAGAGCTGTTCTTC | CSVLAGELFF
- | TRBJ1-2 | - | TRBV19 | TGTGCCAGTAGGACAGGAGGGAGCTATGGCTACACCTTC | CASRTGGSYGYTF
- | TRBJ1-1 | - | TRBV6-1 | TGTGCCAGCAGTAGTGGGAGGGAAGCTTTCTTT | CASSSGREAFF
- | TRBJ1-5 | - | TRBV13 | TGTGCCAGCAGCTTAGGGGGGCGGGGGCCAGGCAATCAGCCCCAGCATTTT | CASSLGGRGPGNQPQHF
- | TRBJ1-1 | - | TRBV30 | TGTGCCTGGGATATTCTCACAGGGAGCACTGAAGCTTTCTTT | CAWDILTGSTEAFF
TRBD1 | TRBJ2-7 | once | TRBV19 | TGTGCCAGTAGTATAGGGACAGGGCCCACCTACGAGCAGTACTTC | CASSIGTGPTYEQYF
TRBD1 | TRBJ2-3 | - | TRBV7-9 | TGTGCCAGCAGTTTCCCGGGACAGGAGTTAACAGATACGCAGTATTTT | CASSFPGQELTDTQYF
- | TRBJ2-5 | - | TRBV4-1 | TGCGCCAGCAGCCAAGGATGGCAGGGAGTGGAGACCCAGTACTTC | CASSQGWQGVETQYF
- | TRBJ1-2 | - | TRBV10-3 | TGTGCCATCAGTGAGTCTGAGGGCCGCGGGCTTTATGGCTACACCTTC | CAISESEGRGLYGYTF